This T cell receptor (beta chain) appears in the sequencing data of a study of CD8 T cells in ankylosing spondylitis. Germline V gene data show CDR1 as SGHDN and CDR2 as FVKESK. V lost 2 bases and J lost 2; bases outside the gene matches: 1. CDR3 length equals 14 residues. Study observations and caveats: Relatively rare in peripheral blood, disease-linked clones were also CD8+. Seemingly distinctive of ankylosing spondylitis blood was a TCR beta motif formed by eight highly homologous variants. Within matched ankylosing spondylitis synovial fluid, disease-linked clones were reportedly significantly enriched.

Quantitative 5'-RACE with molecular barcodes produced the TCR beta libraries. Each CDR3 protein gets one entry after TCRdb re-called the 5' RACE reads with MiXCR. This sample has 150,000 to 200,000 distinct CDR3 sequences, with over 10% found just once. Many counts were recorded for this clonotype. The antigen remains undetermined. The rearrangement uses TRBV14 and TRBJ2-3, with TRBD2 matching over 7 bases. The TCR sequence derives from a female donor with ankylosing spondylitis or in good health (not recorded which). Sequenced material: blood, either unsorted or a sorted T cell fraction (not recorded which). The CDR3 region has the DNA TGTGCCAGCAGCCAAAGCGGGGTCACAGATACGCAGTATTTT. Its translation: CASSQSGVTDTQYF.